The 9 T cell receptor beta chains below come from one sample, sequenced in a study of OX40 agonist ivuxolimab in advanced cancers. Generated by immunoSEQ multiplex PCR, the TCRdb table keeps only in-frame clones and is missing some. The table includes around 100,000 clones, around 91% detected once. This specimen was CD4+ or CD8+ T cells sorted from blood, taken in a trial of the OX40 agonist ivuxolimab. The receptor source for this set is an adult with an advanced solid tumor such as melanoma, head and neck, liver or kidney cancer.

This clone was seen just once. The CDR3, as DNA: TGTGCCATCAGCCCGACAGGGGCTGGGGCCAACGTCCTGACTTTC. This encodes CAISPTGAGANVLTF. The J gene is TRBJ2-6, the V gene TRBV10-3, with 8 bases fitting TRBD1. The V and J ends lost 6 bases and 2 bases, in that order; junction bases with no gene match: 3. CDR3 size: 15 residues. The germline V gene has CDR1 ENHRY and CDR2 SYGVKD.

This chain links TRBV6-5 with TRBJ2-5, with 9 bases that match TRBD1. Looked up from germline, CDR1 is MNHEY and CDR2 is SVGAGI. V trimming: 5 bases; J trimming: 2 bases; junction bases outside the gene matches: 3. CDR3 size: 14 residues. CDR3 coding DNA: TGTGCCAGCAGTCTAGGGACAGGGCAAGAGACCCAGTACTTC. As protein: CASSLGTGQETQYF.

The rearrangement joins TRBV6-1 to TRBJ1-4; D unclear. Germline loops: CDR1 MNHNS, CDR2 SASEGT. This CDR3 is built from 15 residues. The germline V and J ends were trimmed by 3 bases and 5 bases, with 13 bases remaining between them. This chain's CDR3 is CASSDPRGGNEKLFF. In nucleotides, the CDR3 is TGTGCCAGCAGTGATCCCCGGGGAGGGAATGAAAAACTGTTTTTT.

A few counts support this clone. This sequence joins TRBV9 and TRBJ2-7, with a possible D match to TRBD1 (5 bases). The germline V gene has CDR1 SGDLS and CDR2 YYNGEE. The V end was cut by 0 bases, the J end by 5 bases, with 12 bases between. This CDR3 comprises 14 residues. The CDR3 spells CASSVAGSRNEQYF. CDR3 nucleotides: TGTGCCAGCAGCGTAGCAGGGTCCCGAAACGAGCAGTACTTC.

With regard to this clone: Other DNA sequences in the sample encode the same CDR3. The V call is TRBV5-4, the J call TRBJ2-7; D is perhaps TRBD2 (5 bases). The CDR3 has 14 residues. Trimming pared 2 bases from V and 0 bases from J, leaving 9 bases between. Germline CDR1 is SGHNT and CDR2 is YYREEE (reference sequence). The CDR3 spells CASSLSGNSYEQYF. CDR3 nucleotide sequence: TGTGCCAGCAGCTTATCCGGGAACTCCTACGAGCAGTACTTC.

The rearrangement uses TRBV5-4 and TRBJ1-3, with D uncertain. Germline V CDR1 and CDR2: SGHNT, YYREEE (reference sequence). Trimming shortened V by 0 bases and J by 0 bases, and 4 bases separated the two germline ends. The CDR3 is 14 residues long. The CDR3 coding sequence is TGTGCCAGCAGCTTGGGGGGCTCTGGAAACACCATATATTTT. Protein: CASSLGGSGNTIYF.

The V call is TRBV11-2, the J call TRBJ1-4, with 9 bases matching TRBD1. The CDR3 length is 13 residues. J gave up 8 bases and V 5 bases, and 3 bases lay outside the gene matches. The V gene's germline CDR1 is SGHAT and CDR2 FQNNGV. CDR3 sequence reads: CASSRGQGEKLFF. Here the CDR3 DNA reads TGTGCCAGCAGCCGGGGACAGGGAGAAAAACTGTTTTTT.

The table lists this clone with a count of one. The gene calls are TRBV5-1 and TRBJ2-7; D gene ambiguous. This CDR3 is 15 amino acids long. V was cut by 4 bases and J by 3 bases, with 17 bases left in between. Germline loops: CDR1 SGHRS, CDR2 YFSETQ. CDR3 DNA: TGCGCCAGCAGCACCGATATGGCTTGGGGCTACGAGCAGTACTTC. It is translated as CASSTDMAWGYEQYF.

The table lists this clone with a few counts. The J gene is TRBJ2-1, the V gene TRBV5-1, with TRBD2 matching 11 bases. Trimming cost V 7 bases and J 0 bases; bases outside gene matches: 6. This CDR3 is 16 amino acids long. Germline lookup yields CDR1 SGHRS and CDR2 YFSETQ. CDR3 bases: TGCGCCAGCCGATCTAGCGGGGGGCGCTCCTACAATGAGCAGTTCTTC. Protein sequence: CASRSSGGRSYNEQFF.